This T cell receptor (beta chain) was recovered during a study of shared clonotypes between healthy human individuals. Study outcomes and limitations: There were few donors, and this limited the genetic and exposure-history diversity represented. Generally, naive subsets (rather than memory subsets) showed larger estimated richness. Non-shared clonotypes had lower generation probabilities than clonotypes shared by all four sorted-subset donors.

Each subset's genomic DNA was split evenly across several immunoSEQ plates. Assay: immunoSEQ multiplex PCR; the TCRdb copy retains only in-frame clones and omits some. The sample holds under 2,500,000 clones, nearly 97% seen once. Turning to this clone: Its specificity is unknown. Additional DNA sequences in this sample encode the identical CDR3.

The CDR3 loop spans 15 amino acids. J lost 0 bases, V lost 0 bases, and 3 bases had no gene match. Germline CDR1 and CDR2: GTSNPN and SVGIG (reference sequence). The receptor comes from a man aged 18 to 30 in good health. This chain connects TRBV30 to TRBJ2-5; 8 bases align to TRBD1. Sequences were obtained from naive CD4+ T cells sorted from blood. The sample's subset: CD45RA+ positively selected. The CDR3 sequence: CAWSVLDRDQETQYF. In DNA form, the CDR3 reads TGTGCCTGGAGTGTACTGGACAGGGACCAAGAGACCCAGTACTTC.